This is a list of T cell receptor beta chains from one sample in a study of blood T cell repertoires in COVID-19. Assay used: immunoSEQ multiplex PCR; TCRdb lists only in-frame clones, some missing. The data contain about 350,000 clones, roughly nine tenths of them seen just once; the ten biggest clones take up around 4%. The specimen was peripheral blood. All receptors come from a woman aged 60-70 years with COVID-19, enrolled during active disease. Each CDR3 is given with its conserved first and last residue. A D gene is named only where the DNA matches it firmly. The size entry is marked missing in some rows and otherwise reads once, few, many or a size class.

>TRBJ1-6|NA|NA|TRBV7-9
TGTGCCAGCAGCCCGCCCGGAGAGAAGAATTCACCCCTCCACTTT
CASSPPGEKNSPLHF
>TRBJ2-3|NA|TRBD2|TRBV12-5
TGTGCTAGTGGGAGGCCCGGGACTAGCGGGGGGTGGGATACGCAGTATTTT
CASGRPGTSGGWDTQYF
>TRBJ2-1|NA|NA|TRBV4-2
TGTGCCAGCAGCCAAGCACTAGAAGCCTACAATGAGCAGTTCTTC
CASSQALEAYNEQFF
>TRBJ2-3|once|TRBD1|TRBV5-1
TGCGCCAGCAGACCGGGACAGGGGAGCACAGATACGCAGTATTTT
CASRPGQGSTDTQYF
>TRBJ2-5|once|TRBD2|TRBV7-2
TGTGCCAGCAGCGCCGGACTAGCGGTTCAAGAGACCCAGTACTTC
CASSAGLAVQETQYF
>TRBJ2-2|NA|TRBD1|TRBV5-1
TGCGCCAGCAGCTCCTGGACAGGGGGTACCGGGGAGCTGTTTTTT
CASSSWTGGTGELFF
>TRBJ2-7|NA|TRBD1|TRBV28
TGTGCCAGCAGGCCTGCCTCCGGGACAGGGGCCTACGAGCAGTACTTC
CASRPASGTGAYEQYF
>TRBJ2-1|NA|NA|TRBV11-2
TGTGCCAGCAGCTTAGGGACAAGCTCCTACAATGAGCAGTTCTTC
CASSLGTSSYNEQFF
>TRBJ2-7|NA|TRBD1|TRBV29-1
TGCAGCGTCCTGGGACAGGGGACAGGAGAGCAGTACTTC
CSVLGQGTGEQYF
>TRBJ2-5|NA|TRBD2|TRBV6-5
TGTGCCAGCAGTCTGGGACTAGTGCAAGAGACCCAGTACTTC
CASSLGLVQETQYF
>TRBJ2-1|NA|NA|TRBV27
TGTGCCAGCAGTTTAACAGAGTACAATGAGCAGTTCTTC
CASSLTEYNEQFF
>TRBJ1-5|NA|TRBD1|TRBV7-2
TGTGCCAGCAGCTTAGCTACAGGGGGGATGAGTCAGCCCCAGCATTTT
CASSLATGGMSQPQHF
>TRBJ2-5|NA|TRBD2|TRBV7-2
TGTGCCAGCAGCTTCCTTTATAGTAGCGGGGGGTTTGAGACCCAGTACTTC
CASSFLYSSGGFETQYF
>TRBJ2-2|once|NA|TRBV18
TGTGCCAGCTCACCGGGGACTCCCACCGGGGAGCTGTTTTTT
CASSPGTPTGELFF
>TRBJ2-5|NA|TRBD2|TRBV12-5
TGTGCTAGTGGTTTTGGGACTAGCGGGGAGCAGACCCAGTACTTC
CASGFGTSGEQTQYF
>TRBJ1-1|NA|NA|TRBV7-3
TGTGCCAGCAGCTTACGGGGGGACACTGAAGCTTTCTTT
CASSLRGDTEAFF
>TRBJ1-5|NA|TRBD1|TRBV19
TGTGCCAGTAGTATGAACGGACAGGGAGGACAGCCCCAGCATTTT
CASSMNGQGGQPQHF
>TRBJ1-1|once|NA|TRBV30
TGTGCCTGGAGTGTACCGCCGGGGAACACTGAAGCTTTCTTT
CAWSVPPGNTEAFF
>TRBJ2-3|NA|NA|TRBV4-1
TGCGCCAGCAGCCAAGACAGGGGCACTAGCACAGATACGCAGTATTTT
CASSQDRGTSTDTQYF
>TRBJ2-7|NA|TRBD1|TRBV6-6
TGTGCCAGCAGGAAGGGACAGGGGGGCGACGAGCAGTACTTC
CASRKGQGGDEQYF
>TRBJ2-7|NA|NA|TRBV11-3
TGTGCCAGCAGCCGCGGGTCCTACGAGCAGTACTTC
CASSRGSYEQYF
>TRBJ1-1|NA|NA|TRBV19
TGTGCCAGTTCTCGACTCATCTCTGGCACTGAAGCTTTCTTT
CASSRLISGTEAFF
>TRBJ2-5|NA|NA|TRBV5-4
TGTGCCAGCAGCTCAGGGAAAGAGACCCAGTACTTC
CASSSGKETQYF
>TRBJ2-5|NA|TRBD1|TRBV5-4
TGTGCCAGCAGCTTACCGCAGGGGGCGAGAGAGACCCAGTACTTC
CASSLPQGARETQYF